This T cell receptor beta chain was identified during a study of molecular identifiers for immune sequencing clone quantification. Study results and limitations: Clone sizes could be underestimated for highly expanded clones when identical TCR molecules share a barcode. Whereas naive cells kept under 1% of molecules in clones above 20 RNA copies, such clones held over 98% in effectors.

This CDR3 comprises 15 residues. The germline V gene encodes CDR1 SEHNR and CDR2 FQNEAQ (reference sequence). V gave up 1 base and J gave up 2 bases, with 10 bases separating them. For bulk TCR libraries, previously described methods and listed TCR primers were used. TCRdb independently ran MiXCR on the PCR reads; one entry per CDR3 protein. The sample includes a few hundred thousand distinct CDR3 sequences, 20% to 25% seen only once; the top ten take 0.65% to 0.95%. This clonotype came up many times. What it binds is unknown. This clonotype originated in a human donor in good health. Some libraries in this study had Jurkat cell RNA spiked in. The V gene is TRBV7-9, the J gene TRBJ2-3; tentative D call: TRBD1 (5 bases). The sequencing input was naive CD8+ T cells from blood, with Jurkat cell RNA spiked in. Specified subset: FACS-sorted CD8+CD4-CCR7+CD45RA+ naive T cells. CDR3 sequence: CASSLGLTATDTQYF. CDR3 DNA sequence: TGTGCCAGCAGCTTAGGTCTGACAGCCACAGATACGCAGTATTTT.